Sequencing of this T cell receptor beta chain was carried out in a study of vaccination effects on CD4 cells after COVID-19. The wider study: Samples that were drawn after vaccination came a median of 72 days after the second dose. Whole-study results and caveats: Late post-vaccination samples showed marked contraction of infection- and vaccine-induced clones.

Germline V gene lookup returns CDR1 KGHSH and CDR2 LQKENI. The CDR3 consists of 17 residues. Trimming shortened V by 0 bases and J by 4 bases, and 18 bases separated the two germline ends. Only in-frame clones appear in the TCRdb table, and some are missing; sequencing was by immunoSEQ multiplex PCR. The table records 23,000 or so clones, roughly 76% of them present only once. Antigen-specific CD4+ T cells were expanded (with viral peptide pools) by the ViraFEST assay ahead of sequencing. Following an approximately 11-day culture, CD4+ T cells were purified. Two-dose vaccination with either BNT162b2 or mRNA-1273 was given to the participants. Nucleocapsid antibodies were negative in the vaccine recipients, who had never had SARS-CoV-2 infection. Half-medium exchanges with IL-2 medium took place on days 3 and 7. Note on this clone: Its specificity is not known.

This chain joins TRBV18 and TRBJ1-1, with D possibly matching TRBD1 (6 bases). This material consisted of CD4+ T cells from PBMCs cultured with SARS-CoV-2 spike peptides, taken after COVID-19 vaccination. The sequence was obtained from a human donor who received a COVID-19 vaccine. Some clones in this sample may be carry-over from other donors' samples. The CDR3 spells CASSPPGRGGYGTEAFF. CDR3 nucleotides: TGTGCCAGCTCACCACCCGGCAGGGGAGGCTACGGCACTGAAGCTTTCTTT.